This record concerns one T cell receptor beta chain sequence. Its antigen is not known. The data were taken from a study of CXCR3-negative and CXCR3-positive naive CD8 T cells. Study summary: Sequencing yielded 140 million or so TRB reads, roughly 1.5 +/- 0.3 million per library. Regarding the study as a whole: With respect to TRBV-TRBJ usage, naive CXCR3-negative and CXCR3-positive cells were similar; memory differed.

Each TRB cDNA library was prepared by 5' RACE (with UMI labels). With the 5' RACE reads reprocessed, TCRdb shows one record per CDR3 protein and no DNA. Found here are 50,000 to 60,000 distinct CDR3 sequences; the top ten clones hold approximately 0.43%. Germline CDR1 is SQVTM and CDR2 is ANQGSEA. The CDR3 has 15 amino acids. At a few hundred thousand cells each, triplicate sorts were carried out for each CD8+ T cell subset. Sequencing input: naive CXCR3- CD8+ T cells from blood. Subset of the sample: CD45RO-CCR7+CD27+CD95- naive CD8+ T cells lacking CXCR3 (TNR3-). The receptor was derived from a human donor in good health. Some clones in this sample may be carry-over from other donors' samples. The chain joins TRBV29-1 to TRBJ2-1; with no DNA, the TCRdb D assignment of TRBD1 cannot be verified. This CDR3 reads CSVADRRVAYNEQFF.